The clone carrying this TCR beta chain has ten or more counts. Investigators reverse transcribed all isolated RNA, so they sequenced expressed TCRB transcripts. TCRdb's table, derived via immunoSEQ multiplex PCR, lists solely in-frame clones and lacks some. The sample yields 200,000 to 250,000 clones, under 13% seen once. This CDR3 region has 15 residues. With 6 bases clipped from V and 8 bases from J, the junction kept 12 bases outside the gene matches. Germline V gene sequence: CDR1 SGHTA, CDR2 FQGNSA. The data belong to a study of beta chain features in type 1 diabetes. This sequence was found in a man aged 18 to 29 in good health. Sequencing was carried out using central memory CD4+ T cells from blood. The chain employs TRBV7-2 and TRBJ2-1; 8 nucleotides match TRBD1. The CDR3 DNA sequence: TGTGCCAGCAGTTCCACGAGGGACAGGTCTTATGAGCAGTTCTTC. Encoded protein: CASSSTRDRSYEQFF. Variable domain in full (rest from reference TRBV7-2 and TRBJ2-1): GAGVSQSPSNKVTEKGKDVELRCDPISGHTALYWYRQSLGQGLEFLIYFQGNSAPDKSGLPSDRFSAERTGGSVSTLTIQRTQQEDSAVYLCASSSTRDRSYEQFFGPGTRLTVL.